One sample yielded the 27 T cell receptor beta chains listed below, sequenced in a study of T cell changes during pregnancy in multiple sclerosis. Sequenced by immunoSEQ multiplex PCR; TCRdb stores in-frame clones only, minus some. The table lists around 45,000 clones, approximately 90% of them singletons, with 8% to 9.5% in the top ten. This material consisted of CD8+ T cells from peripheral blood mononuclear cells, taken in the second trimester of pregnancy. The receptors were sampled from a female donor with multiple sclerosis, enrolled in a pregnancy study.

The chain uses TRBV9 and TRBJ2-5; TRBD1 matches 9 bases. The junction had 0 bases not matched to a gene; V was cut back by 7 bases and J by 5 bases. CDR1 is SGDLS and CDR2 is YYNGEE in the germline V gene. The CDR3 is 11 residues long. CDR3 sequence reads: CASGQGETQYF. The CDR3, as DNA: TGTGCCAGCGGACAGGGGGAGACCCAGTACTTC. Filled out from reference TRBV9 and TRBJ2-5, the complete variable domain reads DSGVTQTPKHLITATGQRVTLRCSPRSGDLSVYWYQQSLDQGLQFLIQYYNGEERAKGNILERFSAQQFPDLHSELNLSSLELGDSALYFCASGQGETQYFGPGTRLLVL.

This clone was picked up a small number of times. The CDR3 region is CASSPWDREKMGTGELFF. The CDR3, as DNA: TGTGCCAGCAGCCCATGGGACAGGGAGAAAATGGGCACAGGGGAGCTGTTTTTT. This chain links TRBV7-9 with TRBJ2-2; 9 nucleotides agree with TRBD1. The CDR3 covers 18 residues. Looked up from germline, CDR1 is SEHNR and CDR2 is FQNEAQ (reference sequence). Trimming removed 5 bases from V and 8 bases from J; junction bases left unmatched: 18.

The rearrangement joins TRBV27 to TRBJ2-7, with 12 positions matching TRBD2. Germline lookup yields CDR1 MNHEY and CDR2 SMNVEV (reference sequence). CDR3 length: 16 amino acids. V dropped 7 bases and J dropped 7; count of bases not matched to a gene: 14. CDR3 coding DNA: TGTGCCAGCAATTCGAGGTCGACTAGCGGGGGACTGGAGCAGTACTTC. It yields the protein CASNSRSTSGGLEQYF.

The V gene is TRBV27, the J gene TRBJ1-4, with D unclear. The CDR3 contains 17 residues. Germline lookup yields CDR1 MNHEY and CDR2 SMNVEV (reference sequence). V was clipped by 2 bases and J by 12 bases, with 25 bases between them. CDR3 amino acids: CASSLNREGPVFGELFF. The DNA of the CDR3 is TGTGCCAGCAGTTTAAACCGGGAGGGCCCTGTCTTCGGGGAACTGTTTTTT.

The gene calls are TRBV27 and TRBJ1-4; the D is unclear. Trimming pared 6 bases from V and 0 bases from J, leaving 11 bases between. Germline V gene sequence: CDR1 MNHEY, CDR2 SMNVEV (reference sequence). CDR3 length: 15 amino acids. CDR3 coding DNA: TGTGCCAGCAGCCGCGCGGGTGCAACTAATGAAAAACTGTTTTTT. This gives the protein CASSRAGATNEKLFF. Supplemented by reference TRBV27 and TRBJ1-4, the full variable domain reads EAQVTQNPRYLITVTGKKLTVTCSQNMNHEYMSWYRQDPGLGLRQIYYSMNVEVTDKGDVPEGYKVSRKEKRNFPLILESPSPNQTSLYFCASSRAGATNEKLFFGSGTQLSVL.

The chain employs TRBV11-3 and TRBJ1-1, with a tentative D call TRBD1 (5 bases). The CDR3 sequence is 13 residues long. Trimming removed 5 bases from V and 4 bases from J, with 11 bases in between. The V gene's germline CDR1 is SGHNT and CDR2 YENEEA. CDR3 in DNA: TGTGCCAGCAGCCCTACAGGTTCCACTGAAGCTTTCTTT. It translates to CASSPTGSTEAFF.

V usage is TRBV28 and J usage is TRBJ2-2; the D is unclear. CDR1 MDHEN and CDR2 SYDVKM come from the germline V gene. V lost 3 bases and J lost 2, with 7 bases in between. The CDR3 length is 14 residues. The CDR3 reads CASSFSVNTGELFF. DNA for the CDR3: TGTGCCAGCAGTTTCTCCGTCAACACCGGGGAGCTGTTTTTT. Based on the CDR3 plus reference TRBV28 and TRBJ2-2, the full variable domain is DVKVTQSSRYLVKRTGEKVFLECVQDMDHENMFWYRQDPGLGLRLIYFSYDVKMKEKGDIPEGYSVSREKKERFSLILESASTNQTSMYLCASSFSVNTGELFFGEGSRLTVL.

The CDR3 DNA sequence: TGCGCCAGCAGTGAGCTCGCAGGCGCCAAACTGTTTTTT. This gives the protein CASSELAGAKLFF. The chain combines TRBV10-2 with TRBJ1-4; D gene ambiguous. The V end was cut by 2 bases, the J end by 11 bases, with 12 bases between. This CDR3 is 13 amino acids long. CDR1 and CDR2 (germline): WSHSY, SAAADI.

The chain has TRBV19 and TRBJ2-7; 12 bases fit TRBD2. In germline, CDR1 is LNHDA, CDR2 SQIVND (reference sequence). The CDR3 extends over 15 amino acids. Trimming cost V 5 bases and J 2 bases; bases outside gene matches: 4. For the CDR3, the DNA is TGTGCCAGTAGTGTAACTAGCGGGGGGACCTACGAGCAGTACTTC. Its protein is CASSVTSGGTYEQYF.

The chain uses TRBV7-6 and TRBJ2-2, with D uncertain. The CDR3 length is 14 residues. V was clipped by 3 bases and J by 0 bases, with 5 bases between them. Per germline, CDR1 SGHVS and CDR2 FNYEAQ. The CDR3 nucleotides read TGTGCCAGCAGCTTCAGCGCGAACACCGGGGAGCTGTTTTTT. It codes for CASSFSANTGELFF.

The CDR3, as DNA: TGTGCCAGCAGGGGCGGGGGGGGAGGTGAGCAGTTCTTC. This sequence encodes CASRGGGGGEQFF. This sequence joins TRBV5-4 and TRBJ2-1, with 9 bases matching TRBD2. The CDR3 consists of 13 residues. Per germline, CDR1 SGHNT and CDR2 YYREEE (reference sequence). V lost 5 bases to trimming and J lost 9 bases; unmatched junction nucleotides: 6.

This clone was found a few times. This chain links TRBV7-9 with TRBJ1-1; D is unresolved. From germline, CDR1 is SEHNR and CDR2 FQNEAQ (reference sequence). This CDR3 spans 13 amino acids. The ends were cut back, 1 base at V and 3 bases at J, with 6 bases in the middle. The CDR3 region has the DNA TGTGCCAGCAGCTTAGAGGCGGACACTGAAGCTTTCTTT. Translation: CASSLEADTEAFF.

The chain recombines TRBV11-2 with TRBJ2-5; D might be TRBD1 (7 bases). Germline CDR1 and CDR2: SGHAT and FQNNGV. There are 15 residues in the CDR3. The V end lost 5 bases, the J end lost 4 bases, and 17 bases lay between the germline ends. The CDR3 region has the DNA TGTGCCAGCAGCATATCCCCCCAGGGGGGAGAGACCCAGTACTTC. Its translation is CASSISPQGGETQYF.

The V and J genes are TRBV7-8 and TRBJ2-1, with TRBD2 identical over 11 bases. The CDR3 length is 20 residues. Germline loops: CDR1 SGHVS, CDR2 FQNEAQ. Germline trimming cut 2 bases from V and 1 base from J; bases unmatched to any gene: 13. In nucleotides, the CDR3 is TGTGCCAGCAGCTTATCCTCGACTAGCGGGGTAACATCATCCTACAATGAGCAGTTCTTC. Translated: CASSLSSTSGVTSSYNEQFF.

The chain joins TRBV4-1 to TRBJ1-3, with 10 nucleotides matching TRBD1. The trim removed 8 bases at V and 4 bases at J, leaving 11 bases unmatched. CDR1 is MGHRA, CDR2 YSYEKL, per germline. CDR3 length: 16 amino acids. The chain's CDR3 is CASGRDRGLLGNTIYF. Written as DNA, the CDR3 is TGCGCCAGCGGCCGGGACAGGGGATTATTAGGAAACACCATATATTTT.

The V gene is TRBV5-1, the J gene TRBJ2-7, with D maybe TRBD1 (5 bases). The CDR3 is made up of 15 amino acids. Germline V gene sequence: CDR1 SGHRS, CDR2 YFSETQ. V shed 0 bases and J shed 3 bases, with 13 bases lying between them. Written as DNA, the CDR3 is TGCGCCAGCAGCTTGGCTCTCGACAGCCTCTACGAGCAGTACTTC. Translated, it gives CASSLALDSLYEQYF. Looking up the rest from reference TRBV5-1 and TRBJ2-7 gives the full variable domain: KAGVTQTPRYLIKTRGQQVTLSCSPISGHRSVSWYQQTPGQGLQFLFEYFSETQRNKGNFPGRFSGRQFSNSRSEMNVSTLELGDSALYLCASSLALDSLYEQYFGPGTRLTVT.

The rearrangement uses TRBV2 and TRBJ1-1; no clear D gene. CDR3 length: 11 residues. From germline, CDR1 is SNHLY and CDR2 FYNNEI. Trimming took off 7 bases at V and 7 bases at J, with 10 bases between the two ends. As DNA, the CDR3 is TGTGCCAGCAATTTCGGTGTTGAAGCTTTCTTT. This sequence encodes CASNFGVEAFF.

This clone appeared once. This chain connects TRBV7-6 to TRBJ2-3; 9 bases fit TRBD2. The CDR3 sequence is 15 residues long. V shed 6 bases and J 5 bases; nucleotides not matched to a gene: 9. Germline-derived CDR1 and CDR2 are SGHVS and FNYEAQ. The CDR3 DNA follows: TGTGCCAGCAGTTGGGGCGGGGGGGAGGGAGATACGCAGTATTTT. The encoded protein is CASSWGGGEGDTQYF. The variable domain in full, with the rest retrieved from reference TRBV7-6 and TRBJ2-3, is GAGVSQSPRYKVTKRGQDVALRCDPISGHVSLYWYRQALGQGPEFLTYFNYEAQQDKSGLPNDRFSAERPEGSISTLTIQRTEQRDSAMYRCASSWGGGEGDTQYFGPGTRLTVL.

With regard to this clone: A read error may account for a junction end that differs from germline. V is TRBV6-5 and J is TRBJ1-1, with a weak D call TRBD1 (6 bases). Germline values: CDR1 MNHEY, CDR2 SVGAGI. This CDR3 contains 13 residues. The CDR3 sequence is CASSYSPVGAPGF. The CDR3, as DNA: TGTGCCAGCAGTTACTCCCCCGTGGGGGCCCCCGGCTTT.

In DNA, the CDR3 is TGTGCCAGCAGTTCCCAGGCCGGGGGCACTGAAGCTTTCTTT. It yields the protein CASSSQAGGTEAFF. This sequence joins TRBV6-6 and TRBJ1-1; D may be TRBD1 (5 bases). The V end was cut by 4 bases, the J end by 4 bases, with 13 bases between. The CDR3 runs to 14 residues. Germline V lookup: CDR1 MNHNY, CDR2 SVGAGI (reference sequence).

The gene calls are TRBV6-6 and TRBJ1-5; no reliable D call. Per the germline V gene, CDR1 is MNHNY and CDR2 is SVGAGI (reference sequence). This CDR3 comprises 14 residues. With 7 bases removed from V and 1 base from J, the gap between germline ends came to 11 bases. The chain's CDR3 is CASIGLGSNQPQHF. CDR3 sequence (DNA): TGTGCCAGCATCGGACTGGGGAGCAATCAGCCCCAGCATTTT.

The chain recombines TRBV6-4 with TRBJ2-3, with D possibly TRBD2 on 7 matching bases. The CDR3 is made up of 16 amino acids. Germline CDR1 reads MRHNA; CDR2 reads SNTAGT. V was shortened by 4 bases and J by 3 bases, with 17 bases between the two germline ends. CDR3 protein: CASSGEGGGPTDTQYF. The CDR3 DNA follows: TGTGCCAGCAGTGGAGAAGGGGGGGGGCCGACAGATACGCAGTATTTT.

The J gene is TRBJ1-1, the V gene TRBV2, with D possibly matching TRBD1 (6 bases). Germline V lookup: CDR1 SNHLY, CDR2 FYNNEI. The germline V and J ends were trimmed by 7 bases and 0 bases, with 21 bases remaining between them. The CDR3 is 17 residues long. The CDR3 spells CASTQDSPPNLNTEAFF. The CDR3 DNA is TGTGCCAGCACCCAGGACAGTCCTCCGAATTTGAACACTGAAGCTTTCTTT. The full variable domain, in which reference TRBV2 and TRBJ1-1 provide the parts outside the CDR3, is EPEVTQTPSHQVTQMGQEVILRCVPISNHLYFYWYRQILGQKVEFLVSFYNNEISEKSEIFDDQFSVERPDGSNFTLKIRSTKLEDSAMYFCASTQDSPPNLNTEAFFGQGTRLTVV.

V usage is TRBV7-9 and J usage is TRBJ1-2; the D gene is possibly TRBD1 (6 bases). CDR3 length: 14 residues. Germline loops: CDR1 SEHNR, CDR2 FQNEAQ (reference sequence). V shed 5 bases and J shed 8 bases, with 18 bases lying between them. This chain's CDR3 is CASSPGTGWGGYTF. In nucleotides, the CDR3 is TGTGCCAGCAGCCCCGGAACAGGGTGGGGAGGCTACACCTTC.

The chain uses TRBV7-3 and TRBJ2-7; D is unresolved. Deletions cut 0 bases from V and 1 base from J, with 19 bases between. The CDR3 is 18 amino acids. Germline-derived CDR1 and CDR2 are SGHTA and FQGTGA. The CDR3 loop reads CASSLTICRILSSYEQYF. The CDR3 DNA follows: TGTGCCAGCAGCTTAACCATTTGCAGAATCCTTTCTTCCTACGAGCAGTACTTC.

The CDR3: CASTRTGWNEQFF. In DNA, the CDR3 is TGTGCCAGTACCAGGACAGGGTGGAATGAGCAGTTCTTC. V is TRBV19 and J is TRBJ2-1; 8 bases agree with TRBD1. Germline trimming cut 7 bases from V and 7 bases from J; bases unmatched to any gene: 6. Germline lookup yields CDR1 LNHDA and CDR2 SQIVND (reference sequence). The CDR3 has 13 residues. The full variable domain, with the rest looked up from reference TRBV19 and TRBJ2-1, is DGGITQSPKYLFRKEGQNVTLSCEQNLNHDAMYWYRQDPGQGLRLIYYSQIVNDFQKGDIAEGYSVSREKKESFPLTVTSAQKNPTAFYLCASTRTGWNEQFFGPGTRLTVL.

In its sample, this clone was seen once. V usage is TRBV29-1 and J usage is TRBJ1-2; tentative D call: TRBD1 (5 bases). This CDR3 spans 14 amino acids. Between the trimmed V and J ends, which lost 2 bases and 5 bases, there was a span of 15 bases. Germline V CDR1 and CDR2: SQVTM, ANQGSEA. The CDR3 DNA sequence: TGCAGCGTTGAATTAGGGGTTTTTCCTTATGGCTACACCTTC. This sequence encodes CSVELGVFPYGYTF.